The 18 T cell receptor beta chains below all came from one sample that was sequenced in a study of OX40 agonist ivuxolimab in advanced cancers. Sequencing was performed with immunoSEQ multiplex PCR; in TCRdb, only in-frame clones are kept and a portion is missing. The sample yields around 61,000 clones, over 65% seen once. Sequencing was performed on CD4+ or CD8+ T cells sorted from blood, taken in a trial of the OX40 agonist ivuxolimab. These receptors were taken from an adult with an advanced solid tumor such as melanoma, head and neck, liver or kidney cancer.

CDR3 residues: CASSLKVVQGGEKLFF. The CDR3 nucleotides read TGTGCCAGCAGCCTAAAAGTGGTACAGGGGGGGGAAAAACTGTTTTTT. The rearrangement links TRBV4-2 to TRBJ1-4, with 8 bases matching TRBD1. CDR1 is LGHNA, CDR2 YNFKEQ, per germline. The CDR3 spans 16 residues. The V gene end was trimmed by 4 bases and the J gene end by 8 bases; junction bases not matched to a gene: 12.

The CDR3 nucleotides are TGCGCCAGCAGCCAAGATTCTAGCGGGGGGGCCGGGGATACGCAGTATTTT. It specifies CASSQDSSGGAGDTQYF. The chain is built from TRBV4-3 and TRBJ2-3, with 12 nucleotides matching TRBD2. This CDR3 contains 17 residues. Germline V gives CDR1 LGHNA, CDR2 YSLEER. With 0 bases clipped from V and 6 bases from J, the junction kept 7 bases outside the gene matches.

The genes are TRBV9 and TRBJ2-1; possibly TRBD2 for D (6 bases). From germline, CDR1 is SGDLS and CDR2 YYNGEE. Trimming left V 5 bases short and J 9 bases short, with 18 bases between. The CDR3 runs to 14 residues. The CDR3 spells CASSRRLRGPEQFF. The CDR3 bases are TGTGCCAGCAGTCGTAGGTTGCGGGGTCCTGAGCAGTTCTTC.

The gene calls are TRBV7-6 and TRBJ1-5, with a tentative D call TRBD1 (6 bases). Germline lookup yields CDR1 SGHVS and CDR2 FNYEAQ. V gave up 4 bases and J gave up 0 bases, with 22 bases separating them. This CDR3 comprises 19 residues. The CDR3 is CASSWGWGHPRLSNQPQHF. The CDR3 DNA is TGTGCCAGCAGCTGGGGCTGGGGACACCCCCGCCTTAGCAATCAGCCCCAGCATTTT.

Written as DNA, the CDR3 is TGTGCCAGTAGTACGCAGGGACAGCAAGAGACCCAGTACTTC. It codes for CASSTQGQQETQYF. This chain uses TRBV19 with TRBJ2-5; 7 bases match TRBD1. Losses at the gene ends were 4 bases for V and 2 bases for J; bases not matched to a gene: 4. The CDR3 length is 14 residues. Germline CDR1 LNHDA, CDR2 SQIVND (reference sequence). Supplemented by reference TRBV19 and TRBJ2-5, the full variable domain reads DGGITQSPKYLFRKEGQNVTLSCEQNLNHDAMYWYRQDPGQGLRLIYYSQIVNDFQKGDIAEGYSVSREKKESFPLTVTSAQKNPTAFYLCASSTQGQQETQYFGPGTRLLVL.

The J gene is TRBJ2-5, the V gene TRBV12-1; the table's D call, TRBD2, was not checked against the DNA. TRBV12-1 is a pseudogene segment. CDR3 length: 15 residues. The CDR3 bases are TGTGCCAGCAGCTTTGAGGGACTAGCGGGAGAGACCCAGTACTTC. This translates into CASSFEGLAGETQYF.

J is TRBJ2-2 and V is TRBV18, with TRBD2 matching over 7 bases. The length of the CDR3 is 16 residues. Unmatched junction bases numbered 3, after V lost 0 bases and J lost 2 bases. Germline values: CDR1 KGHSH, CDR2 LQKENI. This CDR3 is CASSPPSGINTGELFF. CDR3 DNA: TGTGCCAGCTCACCACCGAGCGGGATCAACACCGGGGAGCTGTTTTTT. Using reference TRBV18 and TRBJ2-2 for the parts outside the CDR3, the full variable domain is NAGVMQNPRHLVRRRGQEARLRCSPMKGHSHVYWYRQLPEEGLKFMVYLQKENIIDESGMPKERFSAEFPKEGPSILRIQQVVRGDSAAYFCASSPPSGINTGELFFGEGSRLTVL.

The CDR3 sequence: CASSWGLSYNEQFF. The CDR3 region has the DNA TGTGCCAGCAGCTGGGGGCTCTCCTACAATGAGCAGTTCTTC. This chain links TRBV6-6 with TRBJ2-1; the D gene is possibly TRBD1 (6 bases). The CDR3 covers 14 residues. CDR1 and CDR2 (germline): MNHNY, SVGAGI (reference sequence). V lost 6 bases, J lost 0 bases, and 9 bases lay in between.

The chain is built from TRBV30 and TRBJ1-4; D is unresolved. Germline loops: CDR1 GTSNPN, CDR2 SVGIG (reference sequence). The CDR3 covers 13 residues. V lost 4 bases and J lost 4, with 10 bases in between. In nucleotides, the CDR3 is TGTGCCTGGAAAAGAAAGGGTAATGAAAAACTGTTTTTT. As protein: CAWKRKGNEKLFF.

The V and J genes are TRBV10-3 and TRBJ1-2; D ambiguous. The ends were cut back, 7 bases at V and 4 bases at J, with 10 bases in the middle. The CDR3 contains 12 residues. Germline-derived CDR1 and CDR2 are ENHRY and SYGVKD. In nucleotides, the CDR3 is TGTGCCATCACTACGGAGGGCTATGGCTACACCTTC. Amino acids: CAITTEGYGYTF.

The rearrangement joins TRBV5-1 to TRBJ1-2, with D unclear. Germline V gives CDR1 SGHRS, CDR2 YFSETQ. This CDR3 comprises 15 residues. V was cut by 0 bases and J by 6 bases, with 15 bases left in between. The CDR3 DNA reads TGCGCCAGCAGCTTGGCCGGGTACAGTAGGGATGGCTACACCTTC. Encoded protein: CASSLAGYSRDGYTF.

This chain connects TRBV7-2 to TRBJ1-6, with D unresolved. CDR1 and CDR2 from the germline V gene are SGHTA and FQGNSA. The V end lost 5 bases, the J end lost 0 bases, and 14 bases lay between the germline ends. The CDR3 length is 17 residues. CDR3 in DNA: TGTGCCAGCAGCCCCCTTGGGCGAGCCTCCTATAATTCACCCCTCCACTTT. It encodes CASSPLGRASYNSPLHF. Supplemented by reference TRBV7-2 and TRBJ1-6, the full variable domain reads GAGVSQSPSNKVTEKGKDVELRCDPISGHTALYWYRQSLGQGLEFLIYFQGNSAPDKSGLPSDRFSAERTGGSVSTLTIQRTQQEDSAVYLCASSPLGRASYNSPLHFGNGTRLTVT.

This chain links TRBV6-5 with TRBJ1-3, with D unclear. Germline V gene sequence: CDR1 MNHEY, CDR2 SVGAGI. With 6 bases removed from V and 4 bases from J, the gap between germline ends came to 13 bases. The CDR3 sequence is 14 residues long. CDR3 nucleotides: TGTGCCAGCAGGAGTCCCGGGATGGGAAACACCATATATTTT. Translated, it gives CASRSPGMGNTIYF.

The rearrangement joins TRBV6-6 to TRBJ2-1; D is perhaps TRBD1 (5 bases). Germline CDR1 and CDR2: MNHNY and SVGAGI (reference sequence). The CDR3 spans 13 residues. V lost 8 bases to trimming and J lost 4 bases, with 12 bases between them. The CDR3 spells CASWTTEYNEQFF. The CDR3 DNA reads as TGTGCCAGCTGGACAACGGAGTACAATGAGCAGTTCTTC.

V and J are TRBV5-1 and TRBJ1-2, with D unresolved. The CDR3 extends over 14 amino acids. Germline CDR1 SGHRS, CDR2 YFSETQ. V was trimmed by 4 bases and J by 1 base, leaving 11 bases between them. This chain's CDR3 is CASSLAVGNYGYTF. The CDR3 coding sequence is TGCGCCAGCAGCCTGGCTGTGGGTAACTATGGCTACACCTTC.

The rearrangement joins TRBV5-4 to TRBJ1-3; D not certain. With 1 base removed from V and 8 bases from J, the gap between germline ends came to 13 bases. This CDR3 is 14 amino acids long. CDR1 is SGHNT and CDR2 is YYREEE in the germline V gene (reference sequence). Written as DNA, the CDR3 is TGTGCCAGCAGCTTGCCCCAGACGGCGGACACCATATATTTT. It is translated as CASSLPQTADTIYF.

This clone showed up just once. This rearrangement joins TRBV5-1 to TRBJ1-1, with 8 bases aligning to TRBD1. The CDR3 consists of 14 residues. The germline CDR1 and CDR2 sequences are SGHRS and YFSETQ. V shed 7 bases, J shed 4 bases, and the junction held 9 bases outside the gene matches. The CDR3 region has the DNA TGCGCCAGCCTCTCCAGGCAGGGGGCCACTGAAGCTTTCTTT. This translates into CASLSRQGATEAFF.

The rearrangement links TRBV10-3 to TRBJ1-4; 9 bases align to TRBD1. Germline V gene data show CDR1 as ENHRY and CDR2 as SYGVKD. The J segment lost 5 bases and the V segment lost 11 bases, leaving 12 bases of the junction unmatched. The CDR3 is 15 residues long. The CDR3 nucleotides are TGTGCCGCAAGGGACAGGGAAGGGAGGAATGAAAAACTGTTTTTT. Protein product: CAARDREGRNEKLFF.